The clone carrying this T cell receptor beta chain was detected a few times. TCRdb called the RT-PCR reads again in MiXCR, with one record for every CDR3 protein. This sample has hundreds of thousands of distinct CDR3 sequences, with 13% to 15% found just once. With 2 bases removed from V and 4 bases from J, the gap between germline ends came to 9 bases. The length of the CDR3 is 14 residues. The sample taken for sequencing was memory CD4+ T cells from blood. This TCR derives from a female donor in good health, serving as a healthy control. This chain connects TRBV12-3 or TRBV12-4 to TRBJ2-1; tentatively, D is TRBD2 (5 bases). The CDR3 loop reads CASSLRAEYNEQFF. CDR3 in DNA: TGTGCCAGCAGTTTAAGAGCGGAATACAATGAGCAGTTCTTC.